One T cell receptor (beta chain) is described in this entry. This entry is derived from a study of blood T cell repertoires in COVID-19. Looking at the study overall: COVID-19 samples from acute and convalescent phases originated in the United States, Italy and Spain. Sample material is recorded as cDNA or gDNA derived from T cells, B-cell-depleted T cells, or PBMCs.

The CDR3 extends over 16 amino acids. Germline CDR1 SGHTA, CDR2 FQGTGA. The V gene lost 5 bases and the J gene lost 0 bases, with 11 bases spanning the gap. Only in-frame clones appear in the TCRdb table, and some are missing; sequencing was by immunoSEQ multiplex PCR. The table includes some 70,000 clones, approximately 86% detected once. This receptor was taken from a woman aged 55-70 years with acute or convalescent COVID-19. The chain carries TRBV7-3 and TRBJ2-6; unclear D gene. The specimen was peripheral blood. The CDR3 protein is CASSTSGNSGANVLTF. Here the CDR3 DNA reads TGTGCCAGCAGCACCTCCGGTAACTCTGGGGCCAACGTCCTGACTTTC. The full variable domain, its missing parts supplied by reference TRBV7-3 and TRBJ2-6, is GAGVSQTPSNKVTEKGKYVELRCDPISGHTALYWYRQSLGQGPEFLIYFQGTGAADDSGLPNDRFFAVRPEGSVSTLKIQRTERGDSAVYLCASSTSGNSGANVLTFGAGSRLTVL.